This T cell receptor (beta chain) was recorded in a study of read filtering for tumor transcriptome and immune sequencing. As for the study in general: Mean patient age was 65.9 years, range roughly 45 to 85; around 16 male, around 15 female. IR-seq gave about 3.5 to 10.27 million TCR reads per sample; RNA-seq gave about 75 to 1,300.

This library used roughly 400 ng RNA and molecular barcoded adaptors spanning alpha/delta and beta/gamma chains. MiXCR, run by TCRdb on the reads, gives a single entry per CDR3 protein. The repertoire holds under 150,000 distinct CDR3 sequences, with roughly 13% as singletons. Every patient had bone marrow sampled while the disease was active. Germline CDR1 reads SGHDN; CDR2 reads FVKESK. V gave up 1 base and J gave up 4 bases, with 11 bases separating them. The CDR3 extends over 14 amino acids. In its sample, this clonotype was seen many times. Sequences were obtained from a population of CD138-negative cells sorted from bone marrow. The rearrangement links TRBV14 to TRBJ2-7, with D possibly being TRBD2 (5 bases). The sequence was obtained from a donor older than 35 with multiple myeloma. The CDR3, as DNA: TGTGCCAGCAGCCAAGTACCTAGCAGATACGAGCAGTACTTC. Protein sequence: CASSQVPSRYEQYF.